The rows below give T cell receptor beta chains drawn from one sample of a study of T cell repertoires in cytomegalovirus infection. TCRdb analysed the reads with MiXCR anew, one entry per CDR3 protein. The data show roughly 760,000 distinct CDR3 sequences, approximately 34% seen once. Sequencing used PBMCs. These receptors were obtained from a human donor in good health (CMV status not recorded). Some clones in this sample may be carry-over from other donors' samples. The CDR3 runs from the conserved cysteine through the conserved F or W. Each record gives: J gene, V gene, clone size, D gene, CDR3 protein, CDR3 DNA. A D gene is named only where the DNA matches it firmly. Only some rows state a clone size, as once, few, many or a class for expanded clones.

j_call: TRBJ1-2; v_call: TRBV7-6; clone_size: -; d_call: -; cdr3_aa: CASSLEGGVQGYGYTF; cdr3_nt: TGTGCCAGCAGCTTAGAGGGAGGTGTCCAAGGGTATGGCTACACCTTC
j_call: TRBJ2-5; v_call: TRBV7-2; clone_size: many; d_call: TRBD2; cdr3_aa: CASSLGLLAVTFQETQYF; cdr3_nt: TGTGCCAGCAGCTTAGGTCTGCTAGCGGTTACCTTCCAAGAGACCCAGTACTTC
j_call: TRBJ1-2; v_call: TRBV5-5; clone_size: few; d_call: -; cdr3_aa: CASSLGGGGNYGYTF; cdr3_nt: TGTGCCAGCAGCTTGGGCGGGGGTGGTAACTATGGCTACACCTTC
j_call: TRBJ2-7; v_call: TRBV5-4; clone_size: -; d_call: -; cdr3_aa: CASSTTWGEVYEQYF; cdr3_nt: TGTGCCAGCAGCACCACCTGGGGGGAGGTCTACGAGCAGTACTTC
j_call: TRBJ2-1; v_call: TRBV4-1; clone_size: -; d_call: -; cdr3_aa: CASSQVGGDEQFF; cdr3_nt: TGCGCCAGCAGCCAAGTCGGGGGCGATGAGCAGTTCTTC
j_call: TRBJ2-7; v_call: TRBV5-1; clone_size: few; d_call: TRBD2; cdr3_aa: CASSLDAGLAAYEQYF; cdr3_nt: TGCGCCAGCAGCTTGGATGCGGGACTAGCGGCCTACGAGCAGTACTTC
j_call: TRBJ2-7; v_call: TRBV19; clone_size: once; d_call: TRBD2; cdr3_aa: CASSPIAGFSYEQYF; cdr3_nt: TGTGCCAGTAGTCCGATAGCGGGATTCTCCTACGAGCAGTACTTC
j_call: TRBJ2-5; v_call: TRBV28; clone_size: few; d_call: -; cdr3_aa: CASSQGTQTQYF; cdr3_nt: TGTGCCAGCAGCCAGGGGACGCAGACCCAGTACTTC
j_call: TRBJ1-1; v_call: TRBV27; clone_size: few; d_call: -; cdr3_aa: CASSFQINTEAFF; cdr3_nt: TGTGCCAGCAGTTTTCAGATAAACACTGAAGCTTTCTTT
j_call: TRBJ1-2; v_call: TRBV11-2; clone_size: few; d_call: -; cdr3_aa: CASSLGWSGLGYTF; cdr3_nt: TGTGCCAGCAGCTTAGGTTGGAGCGGGCTTGGCTACACCTTC
j_call: TRBJ2-3; v_call: TRBV6-1; clone_size: -; d_call: -; cdr3_aa: CASSETGLLYTQYF; cdr3_nt: TGTGCCAGCAGTGAAACAGGGCTTCTTTATACGCAGTATTTT
j_call: TRBJ2-1; v_call: TRBV27; clone_size: -; d_call: TRBD2; cdr3_aa: CASAVAGSNEQFF; cdr3_nt: TGTGCCAGCGCGGTAGCGGGGAGCAATGAGCAGTTCTTC
j_call: TRBJ2-1; v_call: TRBV7-6; clone_size: many; d_call: TRBD1; cdr3_aa: CASSLRDRGHTYNEQFF; cdr3_nt: TGTGCCAGCAGCCTTCGGGACAGGGGCCATACCTACAATGAGCAGTTCTTC
j_call: TRBJ2-1; v_call: TRBV2; clone_size: -; d_call: TRBD1; cdr3_aa: CASPPGQGRYNEQFF; cdr3_nt: TGTGCCAGCCCCCCCGGACAGGGGCGATACAATGAGCAGTTCTTC
j_call: TRBJ2-3; v_call: TRBV7-2; clone_size: many; d_call: TRBD2; cdr3_aa: CASSLEGPASGRTDTQYF; cdr3_nt: TGTGCCAGCAGCTTAGAGGGACCGGCTAGCGGGAGGACAGATACGCAGTATTTT
j_call: TRBJ1-1; v_call: TRBV6-6; clone_size: many; d_call: -; cdr3_aa: CASSYGPRGGSAFF; cdr3_nt: TGTGCCAGCAGTTACGGTCCCCGGGGGGGCTCGGCTTTCTTT
j_call: TRBJ1-2; v_call: TRBV3-1; clone_size: -; d_call: -; cdr3_aa: CASSQDEGQRF; cdr3_nt: TGTGCCAGCAGCCAAGATGAGGGGCAGAGGTTC
j_call: TRBJ2-7; v_call: TRBV11-2; clone_size: -; d_call: TRBD2; cdr3_aa: CASSLAWLAGRSYEQYF; cdr3_nt: TGTGCCAGCAGCTTAGCTTGGCTAGCGGGACGGTCCTACGAGCAGTACTTC
j_call: TRBJ1-4; v_call: TRBV5-1; clone_size: -; d_call: -; cdr3_aa: CASTLTTGGGKLFF; cdr3_nt: TGCGCCAGCACGCTGACAACTGGGGGGGGAAAACTGTTTTTT
j_call: TRBJ2-7; v_call: TRBV6-2/TRBV6-3; clone_size: few; d_call: TRBD1; cdr3_aa: CASSPRPTGTYEQYF; cdr3_nt: TGTGCCAGCAGTCCCAGGCCGACAGGGACCTACGAGCAGTACTTC
j_call: TRBJ1-4; v_call: TRBV6-1; clone_size: -; d_call: -; cdr3_aa: CASSPQRREKLFF; cdr3_nt: TGTGCCAGCAGTCCCCAGCGCCGAGAAAAACTGTTTTTT
j_call: TRBJ1-6; v_call: TRBV7-9; clone_size: few; d_call: TRBD1; cdr3_aa: CASMQTGDRNSPLHF; cdr3_nt: TGTGCCAGCATGCAGACAGGGGATCGGAATTCACCCCTCCACTTT
j_call: TRBJ2-2; v_call: TRBV19; clone_size: many; d_call: -; cdr3_aa: CASSTRTGELFF; cdr3_nt: TGTGCCAGTAGTACGCGAACCGGGGAGCTGTTTTTT
j_call: TRBJ1-5; v_call: TRBV4-1; clone_size: -; d_call: -; cdr3_aa: CASSQRTVNNQPQHF; cdr3_nt: TGCGCCAGCAGCCAAAGGACAGTCAACAATCAGCCCCAGCATTTT
j_call: TRBJ2-1; v_call: TRBV2; clone_size: few; d_call: TRBD1; cdr3_aa: CASSRTGARGDAEQFF; cdr3_nt: TGTGCCAGCAGTAGGACAGGGGCCAGGGGTGATGCCGAGCAGTTCTTC
j_call: TRBJ2-1; v_call: TRBV20-1; clone_size: -; d_call: TRBD2; cdr3_aa: CSAPNSGSRRNEQFF; cdr3_nt: TGCAGTGCGCCAAATAGCGGGAGCCGAAGGAATGAGCAGTTCTTC
j_call: TRBJ2-1; v_call: TRBV27; clone_size: few; d_call: TRBD2; cdr3_aa: CASSLPASGGIDSYNEQFF; cdr3_nt: TGTGCCAGCAGTTTACCGGCTAGCGGGGGAATCGACTCCTACAATGAGCAGTTCTTC
j_call: TRBJ2-7; v_call: TRBV7-2; clone_size: -; d_call: -; cdr3_aa: CASSLKRGSYEQYF; cdr3_nt: TGTGCCAGCAGCCTCAAGAGGGGGTCCTACGAGCAGTACTTC
j_call: TRBJ2-1; v_call: TRBV29-1; clone_size: few; d_call: TRBD2; cdr3_aa: CSAGGGALYNEQFF; cdr3_nt: TGCAGCGCAGGCGGGGGTGCCCTTTACAATGAGCAGTTCTTC
j_call: TRBJ2-5; v_call: TRBV6-2/TRBV6-3; clone_size: few; d_call: TRBD1; cdr3_aa: CASRTGGAWDRETQYF; cdr3_nt: TGTGCCAGTCGGACAGGGGGCGCCTGGGACCGGGAGACCCAGTACTTC
j_call: TRBJ2-3; v_call: TRBV7-6; clone_size: few; d_call: -; cdr3_aa: CASSPTPADTQYF; cdr3_nt: TGTGCTAGCAGCCCCACGCCGGCAGATACGCAGTATTTT
j_call: TRBJ2-1; v_call: TRBV7-9; clone_size: -; d_call: -; cdr3_aa: CASSSTRFSSYNEQFF; cdr3_nt: TGTGCCAGCAGCTCTACGCGGTTTAGCTCCTACAATGAGCAGTTCTTC
j_call: TRBJ2-5; v_call: TRBV5-4; clone_size: -; d_call: TRBD2; cdr3_aa: CASSPLAGGLQETQYF; cdr3_nt: TGTGCCAGCAGCCCACTAGCGGGGGGGCTCCAAGAGACCCAGTACTTC
j_call: TRBJ2-7; v_call: TRBV7-2; clone_size: few; d_call: TRBD2; cdr3_aa: CASSGRERGSEQYF; cdr3_nt: TGTGCCAGCAGCGGGCGGGAGCGCGGCTCCGAGCAGTACTTC